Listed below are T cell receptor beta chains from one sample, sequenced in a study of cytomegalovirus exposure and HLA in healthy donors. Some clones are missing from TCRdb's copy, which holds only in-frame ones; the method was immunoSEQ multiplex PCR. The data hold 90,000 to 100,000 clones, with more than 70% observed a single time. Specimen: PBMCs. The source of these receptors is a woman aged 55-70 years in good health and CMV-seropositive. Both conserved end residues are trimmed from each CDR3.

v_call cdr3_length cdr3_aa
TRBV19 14 ASSIYSLSSYNEQF
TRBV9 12 ASSVTPYQETQY
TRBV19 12 ASSPGLAGYEQF
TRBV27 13 ASSFGGGGGQPQH
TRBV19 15 ASSIAVGRPSYNEQF
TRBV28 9 ASTGGYEQY
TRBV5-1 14 ASSLFSRTSTDTQY
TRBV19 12 ASRPGGTITEAF
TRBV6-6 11 ASSQQVSYEQY
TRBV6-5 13 ASSSWTSGRNEQF
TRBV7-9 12 ASSLGHDNSPLH
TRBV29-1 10 SVVEGPYEQY
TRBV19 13 ASSVIIGQGYGYT
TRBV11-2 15 ASSLSLAGARTDEQY
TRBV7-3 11 ASSPGVRETQY
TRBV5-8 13 ASSLLSSSYNEQF
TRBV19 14 ASEKERKAPPDTQY
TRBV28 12 ASSFWETPYEQY
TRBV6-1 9 ASRLTGELF
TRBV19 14 ASNLGQGATNEKLF
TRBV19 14 ASSTTSGRASDTQY
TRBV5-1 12 ASRGQVSGNTIY